A selection of T cell receptor beta chains follows, all from one sample in a study of metastatic and nonmetastatic thyroid tumors. TCRdb re-analyzed the PCR reads using MiXCR. The repertoire holds about 39,000 clones, with 12% as singletons. Sample: blood. All receptors derive from a male donor with papillary thyroid cancer or a benign thyroid nodule (not recorded which). Some clones in this sample may be carry-over from other donors' samples. Each CDR3 is given with its conserved first and last residue. Fields, in order: CDR3 DNA, CDR3 protein, D gene, clone size, J gene, V gene. A D gene is named only where the DNA matches it firmly. A clone size is listed for some rows: how often the clone was seen (once, few, many), or a class if it is expanded.

CDR3nt: TGTGCCAGCAGTTACTCATCTCCCGGAGGCAGGGGGTTCAATCAGCCCCAGCATTTT
CDR3aa: CASSYSSPGGRGFNQPQHF
d_gene: TRBD1
abundance: many
j_gene: TRBJ1-5
v_gene: TRBV6-5

CDR3nt: TGCGCCAGCAGCCAGCAGGGGGCGAGCAATCAGCCCCAGCATTTT
CDR3aa: CASSQQGASNQPQHF
d_gene: TRBD1
abundance: many
j_gene: TRBJ1-5
v_gene: TRBV4-1

CDR3nt: TGTGCCAGCAGTTACTCTAATAAACCCATCGCGGGGAATGAGCAGTTCTTC
CDR3aa: CASSYSNKPIAGNEQFF
d_gene: -
abundance: many
j_gene: TRBJ2-1
v_gene: TRBV6-6

CDR3nt: TGTGCCAGCAGTTACTCGGTAATCCAGAACACTGAAGCTTTCTTT
CDR3aa: CASSYSVIQNTEAFF
d_gene: -
abundance: many
j_gene: TRBJ1-1
v_gene: TRBV6-5

CDR3nt: TGTGCCAGTAGTATAAACTGGCAGAACAATCAGCCCCAGCATTTT
CDR3aa: CASSINWQNNQPQHF
d_gene: -
abundance: many
j_gene: TRBJ1-5
v_gene: TRBV19

CDR3nt: TGTGCCAGCAGTGTTGACCCTTGGGTAGTCACATCCTACGAGCAGTACTTC
CDR3aa: CASSVDPWVVTSYEQYF
d_gene: -
abundance: few
j_gene: TRBJ2-7
v_gene: TRBV6-1

CDR3nt: TGTGCCAGCAGAGGGCTAGCGTCATTCTCCTACGAGCAGTACTTC
CDR3aa: CASRGLASFSYEQYF
d_gene: -
abundance: medium-sized
j_gene: TRBJ2-7
v_gene: TRBV27

CDR3nt: TGTGCCAGCAGCGTAGAGGGGAACACTGAAGCTTTCTTT
CDR3aa: CASSVEGNTEAFF
d_gene: -
abundance: many
j_gene: TRBJ1-1
v_gene: TRBV9

CDR3nt: TGTGCCAGCTCACCACGTAGGGTCGCGGGCAGTCTCTCCTACGAGCAGTACTTC
CDR3aa: CASSPRRVAGSLSYEQYF
d_gene: -
abundance: few
j_gene: TRBJ2-7
v_gene: TRBV18

CDR3nt: TGCAGTGCTAAGACCGTACGGGGTTGGGGAAACACCATATATTTT
CDR3aa: CSAKTVRGWGNTIYF
d_gene: -
abundance: many
j_gene: TRBJ1-3
v_gene: TRBV20-1

CDR3nt: TGTGCCAGCAGTGAATTGGGGAGCAATCAGCCCCAGCATTTT
CDR3aa: CASSELGSNQPQHF
d_gene: -
abundance: many
j_gene: TRBJ1-5
v_gene: TRBV2

CDR3nt: TGTGCCAGCAGCCAAGATACGCGGGGGGCCGGGGCCGGGGAGCTGTTTTTT
CDR3aa: CASSQDTRGAGAGELFF
d_gene: TRBD2
abundance: many
j_gene: TRBJ2-2
v_gene: TRBV14

CDR3nt: TGTGCCAGCAGTGACCTAGCGGGAGGGCTCGAGACCCAGTACTTC
CDR3aa: CASSDLAGGLETQYF
d_gene: TRBD2
abundance: -
j_gene: TRBJ2-5
v_gene: TRBV6-1

CDR3nt: TGTGCCAGCAGCTTAGCGAACGAGAACACTGAAGCTTTCTTT
CDR3aa: CASSLANENTEAFF
d_gene: -
abundance: many
j_gene: TRBJ1-1
v_gene: TRBV7-9

CDR3nt: TGTGCTAGTGGTCTTCCACCTAGCGGGCTCCTTAATGAGCAGTTCTTC
CDR3aa: CASGLPPSGLLNEQFF
d_gene: TRBD2
abundance: few
j_gene: TRBJ2-1
v_gene: TRBV12-5

CDR3nt: TGTGCCAGCAGCCAAGGCAAAGGGGTTAGCTCCTATAATTCACCCCTCCACTTT
CDR3aa: CASSQGKGVSSYNSPLHF
d_gene: -
abundance: few
j_gene: TRBJ1-6
v_gene: TRBV3-1

CDR3nt: TGTGCCAGCAGTTACGGGGAGAACACTGAAGCTTTCTTT
CDR3aa: CASSYGENTEAFF
d_gene: -
abundance: many
j_gene: TRBJ1-1
v_gene: TRBV6-2/TRBV6-3

CDR3nt: TGTGCCAGCAGTTACACGGGAGGGCCCACAGATACGCAGTATTTT
CDR3aa: CASSYTGGPTDTQYF
d_gene: TRBD2
abundance: medium-sized
j_gene: TRBJ2-3
v_gene: TRBV6-5

CDR3nt: TGTACCACCAGTGACAACGGGTTCCAGGAGACCCAGTACTTC
CDR3aa: CTTSDNGFQETQYF
d_gene: -
abundance: -
j_gene: TRBJ2-5
v_gene: TRBV24-1

CDR3nt: TGTGCCAGCAGCACTCTGTCCGGCCTAGACTACACAGATACGCAGTATTTT
CDR3aa: CASSTLSGLDYTDTQYF
d_gene: -
abundance: many
j_gene: TRBJ2-3
v_gene: TRBV9

CDR3nt: TGCAGTGCTAGTCTAAGGAACACCATATATTTT
CDR3aa: CSASLRNTIYF
d_gene: -
abundance: many
j_gene: TRBJ1-3
v_gene: TRBV20-1

CDR3nt: TGTGCCAGCAAGGCCAATAGTAGAGCTGGGCTGGTTAAGAATGAGCAGTTCTTC
CDR3aa: CASKANSRAGLVKNEQFF
d_gene: -
abundance: many
j_gene: TRBJ2-1
v_gene: TRBV27

CDR3nt: TGTGCCAGCAGCCCAGGGTATGGCTACACCTTC
CDR3aa: CASSPGYGYTF
d_gene: -
abundance: many
j_gene: TRBJ1-2
v_gene: TRBV7-2

CDR3nt: TGTGCCAGCACTCCCTCTCCGGGACTAGCGGGATTGATGGCAGATACGCAGTATTTT
CDR3aa: CASTPSPGLAGLMADTQYF
d_gene: TRBD2
abundance: -
j_gene: TRBJ2-3
v_gene: TRBV12-3/TRBV12-4

CDR3nt: TGTGCCAGTAGTATAGAGCACAGGGGTTCCACTGGCTACACCTTC
CDR3aa: CASSIEHRGSTGYTF
d_gene: TRBD1
abundance: many
j_gene: TRBJ1-2
v_gene: TRBV19

CDR3nt: TGTGCCAGCACCTGGGGGGGGGCGGATGGGCAGTTCTTC
CDR3aa: CASTWGGADGQFF
d_gene: -
abundance: many
j_gene: TRBJ2-1
v_gene: TRBV7-2

CDR3nt: TGTGCCAGCAGTTTAGCGGGATCCCCAGATACGCAGTATTTT
CDR3aa: CASSLAGSPDTQYF
d_gene: -
abundance: many
j_gene: TRBJ2-3
v_gene: TRBV28

CDR3nt: TGTGCCAGCAGTACATATAATGGGGCCAACGTCCTGACTTTC
CDR3aa: CASSTYNGANVLTF
d_gene: -
abundance: many
j_gene: TRBJ2-6
v_gene: TRBV25-1

CDR3nt: TGTGCCACCAGTGATAGGACTAGTACCTACAATGAGCAGTTCTTC
CDR3aa: CATSDRTSTYNEQFF
d_gene: TRBD2
abundance: many
j_gene: TRBJ2-1
v_gene: TRBV24-1

CDR3nt: TGTGCCAGCAGTGAATGGCTTGCTGCATTACCCTACGAGCAGTACTTC
CDR3aa: CASSEWLAALPYEQYF
d_gene: -
abundance: medium-sized
j_gene: TRBJ2-7
v_gene: TRBV6-1

CDR3nt: TGTGCCAGCAGCACGAGTGGGGCCCACGAGCAGTACTTC
CDR3aa: CASSTSGAHEQYF
d_gene: -
abundance: many
j_gene: TRBJ2-7
v_gene: TRBV11-2

CDR3nt: TGCGCCAGCAGCTTGGGTTCCAGCCTGATGAACACTGAAGCTTTCTTT
CDR3aa: CASSLGSSLMNTEAFF
d_gene: -
abundance: many
j_gene: TRBJ1-1
v_gene: TRBV5-1

CDR3nt: TGTGCCAGCAGTCTACCGGGGACTAGCGACGAGCAGTACTTC
CDR3aa: CASSLPGTSDEQYF
d_gene: TRBD2
abundance: medium-sized
j_gene: TRBJ2-7
v_gene: TRBV6-2/TRBV6-3

CDR3nt: TGTGCCATCAGTGATCCCGCGAGAACCTACAATGAGCAGTTCTTC
CDR3aa: CAISDPARTYNEQFF
d_gene: -
abundance: many
j_gene: TRBJ2-1
v_gene: TRBV10-3

CDR3nt: TGTGCCAGCAGTTACTCCCAAGTCCCCGGCTACACCTTC
CDR3aa: CASSYSQVPGYTF
d_gene: -
abundance: medium-sized
j_gene: TRBJ1-2
v_gene: TRBV6-5

CDR3nt: TGTGCCAGCAGTGCCGGGAGAGAGTACAATGAGCAGTTCTTC
CDR3aa: CASSAGREYNEQFF
d_gene: -
abundance: many
j_gene: TRBJ2-1
v_gene: TRBV2

CDR3nt: TGTGCCAGCAGTGGGGCTAGCGGGCGGTACTACGAGCAGTACTTC
CDR3aa: CASSGASGRYYEQYF
d_gene: TRBD2
abundance: many
j_gene: TRBJ2-7
v_gene: TRBV2

CDR3nt: TGTGCCAGCAGTATCAACCGGGACCGAGTCTTATATAGCAATCAGCCCCAGCATTTT
CDR3aa: CASSINRDRVLYSNQPQHF
d_gene: -
abundance: many
j_gene: TRBJ1-5
v_gene: TRBV6-6

CDR3nt: TGCGCCAGCAGTGGAACAGGAAGGACCTATGGCTACACCTTC
CDR3aa: CASSGTGRTYGYTF
d_gene: -
abundance: many
j_gene: TRBJ1-2
v_gene: TRBV10-2

CDR3nt: TGTGCCAGCAGCTTTAGTCTAAACAATGAGCAGTTCTTC
CDR3aa: CASSFSLNNEQFF
d_gene: -
abundance: many
j_gene: TRBJ2-1
v_gene: TRBV7-2

CDR3nt: TGTGCCTGGATTGTCGAGGGGCGGGAGTCAAGGGAGACCCAGTACTTC
CDR3aa: CAWIVEGRESRETQYF
d_gene: TRBD2
abundance: -
j_gene: TRBJ2-5
v_gene: TRBV30

CDR3nt: TGTGCCAGCAGACAGGGGACATGGGATGAGCAGTTCTTC
CDR3aa: CASRQGTWDEQFF
d_gene: TRBD1
abundance: many
j_gene: TRBJ2-1
v_gene: TRBV28

CDR3nt: TGTGCCAGCAGCTCCGGGACTAGCGGTCTATGGGATGAGCAGTTCTTC
CDR3aa: CASSSGTSGLWDEQFF
d_gene: TRBD2
abundance: -
j_gene: TRBJ2-1
v_gene: TRBV11-1

CDR3nt: TGTGCCAGCAGTGATACAGGGCCTGCAGGTTATGGCTACACCTTC
CDR3aa: CASSDTGPAGYGYTF
d_gene: -
abundance: many
j_gene: TRBJ1-2
v_gene: TRBV2

CDR3nt: TGTGCCAGCATCGGGGGCAACGAGCAGTACTTC
CDR3aa: CASIGGNEQYF
d_gene: -
abundance: medium-sized
j_gene: TRBJ2-7
v_gene: TRBV6-1

CDR3nt: TGTGCCAGCAGCTTAACCGGGACTAGCGGGGCCTCTAGCTCCTACAATGAGCAGTTCTTC
CDR3aa: CASSLTGTSGASSSYNEQFF
d_gene: TRBD2
abundance: -
j_gene: TRBJ2-1
v_gene: TRBV7-3

CDR3nt: TGCGCCAGCAGCATAGGACAGGGGACGGGGGGCTACACCTTC
CDR3aa: CASSIGQGTGGYTF
d_gene: TRBD1
abundance: many
j_gene: TRBJ1-2
v_gene: TRBV5-1

CDR3nt: TGCAGTGCTAGAGATCTTAGTCAGGGCCCGAACACTGAAGCTTTCTTT
CDR3aa: CSARDLSQGPNTEAFF
d_gene: -
abundance: many
j_gene: TRBJ1-1
v_gene: TRBV20-1

CDR3nt: TGTGCCAGCAGCTTAGGCACGGTTCTCTATGGCTACACCTTC
CDR3aa: CASSLGTVLYGYTF
d_gene: -
abundance: -
j_gene: TRBJ1-2
v_gene: TRBV11-2

CDR3nt: TGTGCCAGCAGTCCGAATGCGGGAGTTACCGGGGAGCTGTTTTTT
CDR3aa: CASSPNAGVTGELFF
d_gene: TRBD2
abundance: many
j_gene: TRBJ2-2
v_gene: TRBV12-3/TRBV12-4

CDR3nt: TGTGCCAGCAGCTTAGGCGGAACTTCCTACGAGCAGTACTTC
CDR3aa: CASSLGGTSYEQYF
d_gene: -
abundance: many
j_gene: TRBJ2-7
v_gene: TRBV7-9

CDR3nt: TGTGCCAGCAGAAGGGACTGGAACTACAATGAGCAGTTCTTC
CDR3aa: CASRRDWNYNEQFF
d_gene: -
abundance: -
j_gene: TRBJ2-1
v_gene: TRBV6-1

CDR3nt: TGTGCCAGCAGAGAAACAGGGACTAGCGGTGCCTACGAGCAGTACTTC
CDR3aa: CASRETGTSGAYEQYF
d_gene: TRBD2
abundance: -
j_gene: TRBJ2-7
v_gene: TRBV7-8

CDR3nt: TGCGCCAGCAGCCCAGCGGGGGCAGGGGTGATTGGCTACACCTTC
CDR3aa: CASSPAGAGVIGYTF
d_gene: -
abundance: -
j_gene: TRBJ1-2
v_gene: TRBV5-1

CDR3nt: TGTGCCAGTAGTTCTAGCAGAAAGTCCAATCAGCCCCAGCATTTT
CDR3aa: CASSSSRKSNQPQHF
d_gene: -
abundance: many
j_gene: TRBJ1-5
v_gene: TRBV19